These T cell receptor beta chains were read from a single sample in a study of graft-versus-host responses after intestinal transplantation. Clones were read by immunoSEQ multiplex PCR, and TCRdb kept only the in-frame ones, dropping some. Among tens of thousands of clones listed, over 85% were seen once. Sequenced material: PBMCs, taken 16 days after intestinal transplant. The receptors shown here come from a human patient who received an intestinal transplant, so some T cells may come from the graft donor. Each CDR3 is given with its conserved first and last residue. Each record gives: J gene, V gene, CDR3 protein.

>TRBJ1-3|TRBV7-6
CASSLRILGQSDSGNTIYF
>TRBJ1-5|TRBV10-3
CAISESRAAWEPQHF
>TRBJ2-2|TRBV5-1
CASSLSGLELFF
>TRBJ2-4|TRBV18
CASSRGLAGEENIQYF
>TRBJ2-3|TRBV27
CASTPAPGYDTDTQYF
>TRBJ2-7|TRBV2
CASSEVEQGIYEQYF
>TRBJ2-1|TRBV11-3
CASSLGGRAPEQFF
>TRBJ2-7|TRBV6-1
CASSSLGGRSYEQYF
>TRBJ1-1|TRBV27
CASSPGTVPMNTEAFF
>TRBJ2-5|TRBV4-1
CASSQVPLGEQYF
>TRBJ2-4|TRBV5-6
CASSFGQGVAIQYF
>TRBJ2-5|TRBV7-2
CASSVRLAGRKETQYF
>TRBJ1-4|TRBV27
CASSLVFSRGATNEKLFF
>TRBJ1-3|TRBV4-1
CASSQDRNSGNTIYF
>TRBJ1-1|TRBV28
CASSLQLRDRGNTEAFF
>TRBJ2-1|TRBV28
CASSFGGLAGGWGNEQFF